This passage covers 27 T cell receptor beta chains from one sample sequenced in a study of long-term antiretroviral therapy in people with HIV. This was the immunoSEQ v3.0 assay at survey level. Clones were read by immunoSEQ multiplex PCR, and TCRdb kept only the in-frame ones, dropping some. This sample has about 16,000 clones, with about three quarters found just once. Sequencing used unsorted PBMCs, obtained 2.1 years after starting antiretroviral therapy. Receptor source: a middle-aged man with HIV.

This chain links TRBV12-5 with TRBJ2-7; 7 bases are a match to TRBD1. In germline, CDR1 is LGHNT, CDR2 FRNRAP. After removal of 5 bases from V and 5 bases from J, the junction contained 9 bases not matched to a gene. The CDR3 is 14 amino acids. CDR3 coding DNA: TGTGCTAGTGGTCTCACAGGGGTAGTCGACGAGCAGTACTTC. Amino acids: CASGLTGVVDEQYF.

This clone appeared a few times. The genes are TRBV2 and TRBJ2-7, with D possibly TRBD2 on 5 matching bases. This CDR3 has 13 amino acids. V shed 5 bases and J shed 5 bases, with 13 bases lying between them. Germline CDR1 reads SNHLY; CDR2 reads FYNNEI. The CDR3 is CASSPGVVDEQYF. The CDR3 DNA sequence: TGTGCCAGCAGTCCCGGGGTAGTCGACGAGCAGTACTTC.

This chain's CDR3 is CAWSGGAGTQYF. The DNA for the CDR3 is TGTGCCTGGAGTGGGGGCGCGGGGACCCAGTACTTC. The rearrangement joins TRBV30 to TRBJ2-5, with D possibly called TRBD1 or TRBD2 (5 bases each). This CDR3 is built from 12 residues. CDR1 GTSNPN and CDR2 SVGIG come from the germline V gene (reference sequence). Deletions cut 1 base from V and 7 bases from J, with 10 bases between.

This chain joins TRBV14 and TRBJ1-1; D may be TRBD1 (5 bases). Germline CDR1 SGHDN, CDR2 FVKESK. The CDR3 spans 15 residues. The V end lost 4 bases, the J end lost 3 bases, and 15 bases lay between the germline ends. CDR3 in amino acids: CASSPPGAKDTEAFF. CDR3 DNA sequence: TGTGCCAGCAGCCCCCCCGGGGCGAAGGACACTGAAGCTTTCTTT.

The chain is built from TRBV15 and TRBJ1-5; D gene ambiguous. This CDR3 comprises 16 residues. V lost 0 bases and J 4 bases, leaving 13 bases between the germline ends. CDR1 is LNHNV and CDR2 is YYDKDF in the germline V gene (reference sequence). CDR3 sequence: CATSRDYWAENQPQHF. In DNA form, the CDR3 reads TGTGCCACCAGCAGAGATTATTGGGCAGAGAATCAGCCCCAGCATTTT.

The rearrangement uses TRBV18 and TRBJ1-1; D is perhaps TRBD1 (6 bases). With 1 base removed from V and 4 bases from J, the gap between germline ends came to 25 bases. This CDR3 has 19 residues. Germline values: CDR1 KGHSH, CDR2 LQKENI. CDR3 sequence reads: CASSPRSTSSVKGGTEAFF. DNA of the CDR3: TGTGCCAGCTCACCACGCTCAACCTCCTCCGTTAAAGGGGGCACTGAAGCTTTCTTT.

This chain connects TRBV10-2 to TRBJ2-5, with 9 bases identical to TRBD2. Trimming cost V 2 bases and J 3 bases; bases outside gene matches: 7. Germline CDR1 is WSHSY and CDR2 is SAAADI. The CDR3 has 16 residues. CDR3 sequence: CASSEVGGGAEETQYF. Written as DNA, the CDR3 is TGCGCCAGCAGTGAGGTGGGCGGGGGGGCGGAAGAGACCCAGTACTTC.

This clone turned up a few times. The chain has TRBV5-1 and TRBJ1-2; no clear D gene. Germline V gene lookup returns CDR1 SGHRS and CDR2 YFSETQ. The CDR3 runs to 13 residues. V was shortened by 1 base and J by 8 bases, with 12 bases between the two germline ends. The CDR3 coding sequence is TGCGCCAGCAGCTTGAATGGGGAGTGGGGCTACACCTTC. Amino acid sequence: CASSLNGEWGYTF.

J is TRBJ1-5 and V is TRBV6-6, with D unresolved. The germline V gene encodes CDR1 MNHNY and CDR2 SVGAGI (reference sequence). Trimming cost V 7 bases and J 0 bases, with 4 bases left between them. The CDR3 spans 12 residues. The CDR3, as DNA: TGTGCCAGCACTACTAGCAATCAGCCCCAGCATTTT. Protein: CASTTSNQPQHF.

A single count supports this clone. The V and J genes are TRBV29-1 and TRBJ1-1; D gene uncertain. Per germline, CDR1 SQVTM and CDR2 ANQGSEA. V was clipped by 7 bases and J by 2 bases, with 14 bases between them. The CDR3 covers 13 residues. CDR3 sequence (DNA): TGCAGCGCCTGGAGACCGCCTAACACTGAAGCTTTCTTT. Its protein is CSAWRPPNTEAFF.

For the CDR3, the DNA is TGTGCCAGCAGGACAGGGTTGAACACTGAAGCTTTCTTT. Amino acid sequence: CASRTGLNTEAFF. The gene calls are TRBV14 and TRBJ1-1; 7 bases align to TRBD1. The germline gives CDR1 SGHDN, CDR2 FVKESK. CDR3 length equals 13 residues. V dropped 6 bases and J dropped 0; count of bases not matched to a gene: 1.

V usage is TRBV27 and J usage is TRBJ2-3; D could derive from TRBD1 or TRBD2 (5 bases each). The ends were cut back, 3 bases at V and 2 bases at J, with 12 bases in the middle. Germline V gene data show CDR1 as MNHEY and CDR2 as SMNVEV (reference sequence). The CDR3 runs to 15 residues. For the CDR3, the DNA is TGTGCCAGCAGTTTCGCGAGGGGTTCCACAGATACGCAGTATTTT. This gives the protein CASSFARGSTDTQYF.

The chain has TRBV6-1 and TRBJ2-1, with 8 bases lining up with TRBD1. V lost 3 bases, J lost 0 bases, and 4 bases stayed unmatched. The CDR3 runs to 16 residues. The V gene's germline CDR1 is MNHNS and CDR2 SASEGT. CDR3: CASSDPGQASYNEQFF. In nucleotides, the CDR3 is TGTGCCAGCAGTGATCCGGGACAGGCCTCCTACAATGAGCAGTTCTTC.

This chain connects TRBV6-1 to TRBJ2-1, with 7 nucleotides matching TRBD2. Per the germline V gene, CDR1 is MNHNS and CDR2 is SASEGT. J gave up 8 bases and V 5 bases, and 9 bases lay outside the gene matches. The CDR3 has 14 residues. The CDR3 loop reads CASSPSGALHEQFF. Here the CDR3 DNA reads TGTGCCAGCAGTCCCAGCGGGGCCCTACATGAGCAGTTCTTC.

The rearrangement uses TRBV6-1 and TRBJ2-3; the match to TRBD2 covers 9 bases. Looked up from germline, CDR1 is MNHNS and CDR2 is SASEGT. V lost 1 base, J lost 1 base, and 9 bases stayed unmatched. The CDR3 sequence is 18 residues long. The CDR3 region is CASSEVGLAGAGTDTQYF. In DNA, the CDR3 is TGTGCCAGCAGTGAAGTCGGATTAGCGGGGGCCGGCACAGATACGCAGTATTTT.

Here the CDR3 reads CASSLDLVQLNTEAFF. Here the CDR3 DNA reads TGTGCCAGCAGCTTGGACTTGGTTCAGTTGAACACTGAAGCTTTCTTT. The V gene is TRBV5-8, the J gene TRBJ1-1, with D hard to call. Germline loops: CDR1 SGHTS, CDR2 YDEGEE. Trimming took off 0 bases at V and 0 bases at J, with 12 bases between the two ends. CDR3 size: 16 residues.

V is TRBV11-2 and J is TRBJ2-7, with 10 bases identical to TRBD1. Germline CDR1 SGHAT, CDR2 FQNNGV. J was trimmed by 5 bases and V by 5 bases; bases with no gene match: 12. The CDR3 is 16 amino acids. In DNA, the CDR3 is TGTGCCAGCAGCACGACAGGGGGCGGACCCCACCACGAGCAGTACTTC. Amino acids: CASSTTGGGPHHEQYF.

V gene TRBV5-4 combines with J gene TRBJ2-2; D unclear. Germline CDR1 SGHNT, CDR2 YYREEE (reference sequence). The CDR3 sequence is 12 residues long. Trimming stripped 3 bases from V and 0 bases from J, with 0 bases between. Here the CDR3 DNA reads TGTGCCAGCAGCTCGAACACCGGGGAGCTGTTTTTT. Protein product: CASSSNTGELFF.

The genes are TRBV5-6 and TRBJ2-6, with TRBD2 identical over 7 bases. Germline V gene sequence: CDR1 SGHDT, CDR2 YYEEEE. Trimming took 0 bases from V and 2 from J; bases not matched to a gene: 2. The CDR3 has 16 residues. The CDR3 here is CASSLAGGTGANVLTF. DNA for the CDR3: TGTGCCAGCAGCTTGGCCGGGGGGACTGGGGCCAACGTCCTGACTTTC.

V is TRBV4-2 and J is TRBJ2-7; the match to TRBD2 covers 10 bases. Germline CDR1 reads LGHNA; CDR2 reads YNFKEQ. This CDR3 spans 19 amino acids. V lost 0 bases, J lost 0 bases, and 11 bases stayed unmatched. This CDR3 is CASSQDPIGLAGASYEQYF. The CDR3 DNA sequence: TGTGCCAGCAGCCAAGATCCAATCGGGCTAGCGGGGGCCTCCTACGAGCAGTACTTC.

This chain joins TRBV9 and TRBJ2-1; 7 nucleotides align to TRBD1. The CDR3 is 15 residues long. Germline V lookup: CDR1 SGDLS, CDR2 YYNGEE. Trimming removed 1 base from V and 4 bases from J; junction bases left unmatched: 5. For the CDR3, the DNA is TGTGCCAGCAGCGTACGAGACAGGGCGTACAATGAGCAGTTCTTC. This codes for CASSVRDRAYNEQFF.

The chain's CDR3 is CASSLAGTGKTLSYEQYF. CDR3 nucleotides: TGTGCCAGCAGCTTAGCCGGGACAGGGAAAACCTTATCCTACGAGCAGTACTTC. The rearrangement uses TRBV11-3 and TRBJ2-7; 9 bases fit TRBD1. CDR3 size: 18 residues. Trimming cost V 1 base and J 1 base; bases outside gene matches: 11. Germline V gene sequence: CDR1 SGHNT, CDR2 YENEEA.

The table lists this clone with a few counts. This sequence joins TRBV5-8 and TRBJ2-3; the match to TRBD1 covers 12 bases. V was clipped by 3 bases and J by 4 bases; unmatched bases: 6. The CDR3 length is 16 residues. Germline CDR1 is SGHTS and CDR2 is YDEGEE. Here the CDR3 DNA reads TGTGCCAGCAGCTGGGGACAGGGGGCGCTGGCAGATACGCAGTATTTT. Its protein product is CASSWGQGALADTQYF. The full variable domain, with the rest looked up from reference TRBV5-8 and TRBJ2-3, is EAGVTQSPTHLIKTRGQQATLRCSPISGHTSVYWYQQALGLGLQFLLWYDEGEERNRGNFPPRFSGRQFPNYSSELNVNALELEDSALYLCASSWGQGALADTQYFGPGTRLTVL.

The V and J genes are TRBV4-1 and TRBJ1-5; 8 bases match TRBD1. CDR3 length: 18 residues. The ends lost 0 bases at V and 1 base at J; junction bases unmatched: 8. CDR1 and CDR2 from the germline V gene are MGHRA and YSYEKL. The CDR3 protein is CASSQDPTGATSNQPQHF. The CDR3 DNA reads as TGCGCCAGCAGCCAAGATCCGACAGGGGCTACAAGCAATCAGCCCCAGCATTTT.

V usage is TRBV20-1 and J usage is TRBJ2-3; D remains unclear. The V end lost 6 bases, the J end lost 4 bases, and 8 bases lay between the germline ends. CDR1 is DFQATT and CDR2 is SNEGSKA in the germline V gene (reference sequence). This CDR3 has 11 residues. CDR3 coding DNA: TGCAGTGCAAATACCGCAGATACGCAGTATTTT. Encoded protein: CSANTADTQYF.

This CDR3 reads CASSKEMGGRDPYEQYF. CDR3 coding DNA: TGTGCCAGCAGCAAAGAAATGGGGGGACGTGATCCCTACGAGCAGTACTTC. V gene TRBV21-1 combines with J gene TRBJ2-7; the DNA was not compared with TRBD2, the D call given in the table. TRBV21-1 is recorded as a pseudogene. The CDR3 has 17 amino acids.

The V gene is TRBV10-3, the J gene TRBJ2-3; 8 nucleotides align to TRBD1. The CDR3 runs to 16 residues. The junction had 7 bases not matched to a gene; V was cut back by 3 bases and J by 2 bases. The V gene's germline CDR1 is ENHRY and CDR2 SYGVKD. The CDR3 spells CAISDPGTGVTDTQYF. In DNA form, the CDR3 reads TGTGCCATCAGTGATCCCGGGACAGGAGTCACAGATACGCAGTATTTT.